The rows below give T cell receptor beta chains drawn from one sample of a study of shared clonotypes between healthy human individuals. Method: immunoSEQ multiplex PCR; TCRdb's copy keeps in-frame clones and lacks some. The table has about 2.3 million clones, approximately 95% seen once; the top ten hold around 0.4%. Sequenced material: naive CD4+ T cells from PBMCs. Every receptor here comes from a man between 18 and 29 years old in good health. Some clones in this sample may be carry-over from other donors' samples. The conserved cysteine and the conserved F or W are not part of the CDR3 here. The listing skips clone size in some rows; elsewhere it reads once, few, many or a size class.

V	size	J	length	CDR3
TRBV11-2	-	TRBJ2-7	13	ASSLNYLGNYEQY
TRBV28	-	TRBJ1-2	16	ASNPHDLQDSLYYGYT
TRBV5-1	-	TRBJ2-3	12	ASSSQGGEDTQY
TRBV7-2	-	TRBJ1-4	13	ASSLRGSQSEKLF
TRBV5-4	-	TRBJ2-7	13	ASSLAGTGTYEQY
TRBV14	-	TRBJ2-1	10	ASSQSSGEQF
TRBV30	-	TRBJ1-1	14	AWSVHGDSLYTEAF
TRBV19	-	TRBJ2-1	15	ASSSREGLEGVNEQF
TRBV27	-	TRBJ1-5	17	ASSPRYRDYRYSNQPQH
TRBV27	-	TRBJ2-7	14	ASSPRKAGGTIEQY
TRBV19	-	TRBJ1-1	11	ATTHEAGTEAF
TRBV27	once	TRBJ2-7	12	ASSYWREGSEQY
TRBV2	-	TRBJ2-7	12	ASRGVAGIHEQY
TRBV28	once	TRBJ2-2	13	ASSLSAGNTGELF
TRBV7-2	-	TRBJ1-1	11	ASSFQGNTEAF
TRBV7-2	-	TRBJ2-5	11	ASSSGTQETQY
TRBV28	-	TRBJ2-3	15	ASSGARTGLFTDTQY
TRBV28	-	TRBJ2-1	12	ASSPRTRYNEQF
TRBV28	-	TRBJ1-4	15	ASSSPRRGNANEKLF
TRBV10-3	-	TRBJ1-1	12	AISESKANTEAF
TRBV19	-	TRBJ2-1	13	ASSYRGLAGEEQF
TRBV25-1	-	TRBJ1-5	10	ASQGNGQPQH
TRBV2	-	TRBJ2-1	14	ASKGPSGSSYNEQF
TRBV7-3	once	TRBJ2-5	12	ASSLTGRGETQY
TRBV4-1	-	TRBJ2-5	13	ASSQGRGYQETQY
TRBV11-2	few	TRBJ1-1	9	ASSLSTEAF
TRBV27	-	TRBJ1-4	13	ASSLRRDRGEKLF
TRBV6-1	-	TRBJ1-2	13	ASCRGGQGNYGYT
TRBV14	-	TRBJ2-2	17	ASSQELAGGLRDTGELF
TRBV6-1	-	TRBJ1-2	11	ASSEGQNYGYT
TRBV29-1	-	TRBJ1-1	10	SGERQGVEAF
TRBV30	-	TRBJ2-3	15	AWSGIDSGSFSDTQY
TRBV28	-	TRBJ2-7	15	ASRDTPGLAYIGELY
TRBV6-1	-	TRBJ2-7	13	ASSPKPGDSYEQY
TRBV19	-	TRBJ1-1	13	ASSIEGQRNTEAF
TRBV7-6	-	TRBJ2-3	14	ASSSGRTFGTDTQY
TRBV6-6	-	TRBJ1-3	12	AIKLTGGGNTIY
TRBV29-1	once	TRBJ1-2	15	SVEDFGTEDRDYGYT
TRBV29-1	few	TRBJ1-5	12	SAAFKGSNQPQH
TRBV5-1	-	TRBJ1-5	14	ASSPGHGDSNQPQH